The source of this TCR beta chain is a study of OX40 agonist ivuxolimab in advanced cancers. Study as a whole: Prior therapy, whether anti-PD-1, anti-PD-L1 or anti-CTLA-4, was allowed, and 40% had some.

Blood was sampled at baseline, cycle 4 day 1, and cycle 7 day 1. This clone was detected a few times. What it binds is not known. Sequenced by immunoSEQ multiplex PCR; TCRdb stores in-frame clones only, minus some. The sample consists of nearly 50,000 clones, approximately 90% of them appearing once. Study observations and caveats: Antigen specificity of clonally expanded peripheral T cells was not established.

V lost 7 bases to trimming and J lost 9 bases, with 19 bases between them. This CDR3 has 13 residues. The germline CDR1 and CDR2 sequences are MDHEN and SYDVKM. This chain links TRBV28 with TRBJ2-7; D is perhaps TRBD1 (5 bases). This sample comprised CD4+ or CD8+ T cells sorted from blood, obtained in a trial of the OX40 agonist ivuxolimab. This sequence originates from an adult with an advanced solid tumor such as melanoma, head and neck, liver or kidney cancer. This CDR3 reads CASTLGARSGQYF. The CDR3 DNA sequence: TGTGCCAGCACCCTTGGGGCCAGGAGTGGGCAGTACTTC.